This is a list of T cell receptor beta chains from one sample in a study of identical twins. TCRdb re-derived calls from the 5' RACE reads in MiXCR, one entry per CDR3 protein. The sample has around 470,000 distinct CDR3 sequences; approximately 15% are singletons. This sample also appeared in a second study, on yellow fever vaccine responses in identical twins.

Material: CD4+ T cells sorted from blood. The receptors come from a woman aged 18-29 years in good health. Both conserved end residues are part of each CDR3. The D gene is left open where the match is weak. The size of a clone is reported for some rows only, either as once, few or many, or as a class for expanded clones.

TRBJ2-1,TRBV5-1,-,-,TGCGCCAGCAGCCCACCCCCGGCAGGGAACAATGAGCAGTTCTTC,CASSPPPAGNNEQFF
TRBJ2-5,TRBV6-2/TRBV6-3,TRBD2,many,TGTGCCAGCAGCCCGGGACTAGCGGGAGAGACCCAGTACTTC,CASSPGLAGETQYF
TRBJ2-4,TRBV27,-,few,TGTGCCAGCAGTTTATCGGGACTTAGGGGAGCCAAAAACATTCAGTACTTC,CASSLSGLRGAKNIQYF
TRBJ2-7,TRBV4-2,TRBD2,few,TGTGCCAGCAGCCTCGGGACTAGCGGGAGGCCCGAGCAGTACTTC,CASSLGTSGRPEQYF
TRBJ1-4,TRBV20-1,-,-,TGCAGTGCTAGTCCGGGAGGGAGTGAAAAACTGTTTTTT,CSASPGGSEKLFF
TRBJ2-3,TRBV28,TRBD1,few,TGTGCCAGCAAGGGGACAGGGACAGATACGCAGTATTTT,CASKGTGTDTQYF
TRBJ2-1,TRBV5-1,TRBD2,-,TGCGCCAGCAGCTTCGGGACTAGCGACAGAAATGAGCAGTTCTTC,CASSFGTSDRNEQFF
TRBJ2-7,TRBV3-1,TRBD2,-,TGTGCCAGCAGCCCGGGACTAGATGACTACGAGCAGTACTTC,CASSPGLDDYEQYF
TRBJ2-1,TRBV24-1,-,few,TGTGCCACCAGTGATTTATCCAGGGGCAATGAGCAGTTCTTC,CATSDLSRGNEQFF
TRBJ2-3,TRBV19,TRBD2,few,TGTGCCAGTACCAGGACTAGCGGCACAGATACGCAGTATTTT,CASTRTSGTDTQYF
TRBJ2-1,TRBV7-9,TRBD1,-,TGTGCCAGCAGTCCCGGCGGACAGGGAGAGCAGTTCTTC,CASSPGGQGEQFF
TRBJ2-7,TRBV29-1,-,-,TGCAGCGTTAAGGCGAAATGGGTCATCGGTCCCTACGAGCAGTACTTC,CSVKAKWVIGPYEQYF
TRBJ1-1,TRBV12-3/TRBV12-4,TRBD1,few,TGTGCCAGCAGTTTAGACCGGACAGGGTTTTTCGCCACTGAAGCTTTCTTT,CASSLDRTGFFATEAFF
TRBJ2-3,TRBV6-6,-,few,TGTGCCAGCGGCGCTAGAGCGTTAGATACGCAGTATTTT,CASGARALDTQYF
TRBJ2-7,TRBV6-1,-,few,TGTGCCAGCACCCAGCCCGGGGGCAACGAGCAGTACTTC,CASTQPGGNEQYF
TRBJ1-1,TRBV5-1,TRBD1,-,TGCGCCAGCAGCGCCGGGACAGGGGGCACTGAAGCTTTCTTT,CASSAGTGGTEAFF
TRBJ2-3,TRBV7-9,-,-,TGTGCCAGCAGCGAATTGGCCGGGGGAGCAGATACGCAGTATTTT,CASSELAGGADTQYF
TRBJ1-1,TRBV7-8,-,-,TGTGCCAGCAGCTTCTGGGTCAGGGGGAACACTGAAGCTTTCTTT,CASSFWVRGNTEAFF
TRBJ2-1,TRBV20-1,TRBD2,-,TGCAGTGCTAGAGCTGGACCGCTAGAAACTAGCGGGAGAGACAATGAGCAGTTCTTC,CSARAGPLETSGRDNEQFF
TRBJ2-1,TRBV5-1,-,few,TGCGCCAGCAGCTTGGTTAGCGTGAAAGGTAATGAGCAGTTCTTC,CASSLVSVKGNEQFF
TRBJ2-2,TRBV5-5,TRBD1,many,TGTGCCAGCAGCTTGTCCCCCGACAGGGGGCACGGGGAGCTGTTTTTT,CASSLSPDRGHGELFF
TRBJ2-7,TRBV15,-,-,TGTGCCACCAGCAGAGGTGGGACCTCCGGGTACGAGCAGTACTTC,CATSRGGTSGYEQYF
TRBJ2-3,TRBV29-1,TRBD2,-,TGCAGCGTCGGTCCGGGACTAGCGGAGAAATTCACAGATACGCAGTATTTT,CSVGPGLAEKFTDTQYF
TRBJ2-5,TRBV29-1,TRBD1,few,TGCAGCGTTGAAGAACAGGGGCGAGAGACCCAGTACTTC,CSVEEQGRETQYF
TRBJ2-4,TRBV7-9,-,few,TGTGCCAGCAGCTTAGTTTTAATGACAGACAAAAACATTCAGTACTTC,CASSLVLMTDKNIQYF
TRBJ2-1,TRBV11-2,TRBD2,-,TGTGCCAGCAGCTTACCCCCGGGGGGTAATGAGCAGTTCTTC,CASSLPPGGNEQFF
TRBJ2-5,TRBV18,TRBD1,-,TGTGCCAGCTCCCCCGGACAGGGGGCATGGGAGACCCAGTACTTC,CASSPGQGAWETQYF
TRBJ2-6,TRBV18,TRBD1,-,TGTGCCAGCTCGCAGGGACAGGGGACCTCTGGGGCCAACGTCCTGACTTTC,CASSQGQGTSGANVLTF
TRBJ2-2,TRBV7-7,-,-,TGTGCTAGCAGACCATATTCGGGGCTTGACACCGGGGAGCTGTTTTTT,CASRPYSGLDTGELFF